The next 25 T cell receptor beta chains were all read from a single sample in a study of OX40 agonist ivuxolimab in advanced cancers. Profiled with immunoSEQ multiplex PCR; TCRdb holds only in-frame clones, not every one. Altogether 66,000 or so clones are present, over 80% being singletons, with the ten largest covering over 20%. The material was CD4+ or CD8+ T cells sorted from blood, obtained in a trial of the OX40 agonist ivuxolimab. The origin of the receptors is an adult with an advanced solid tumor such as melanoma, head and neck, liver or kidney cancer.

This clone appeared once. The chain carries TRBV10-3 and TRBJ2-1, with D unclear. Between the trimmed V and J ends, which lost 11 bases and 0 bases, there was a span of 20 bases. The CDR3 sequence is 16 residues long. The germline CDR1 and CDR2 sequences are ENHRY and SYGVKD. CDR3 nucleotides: TGTGCCTTCTCCAACCGTATGCGCAGCTCCTACAATGAGCAGTTCTTC. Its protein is CAFSNRMRSSYNEQFF.

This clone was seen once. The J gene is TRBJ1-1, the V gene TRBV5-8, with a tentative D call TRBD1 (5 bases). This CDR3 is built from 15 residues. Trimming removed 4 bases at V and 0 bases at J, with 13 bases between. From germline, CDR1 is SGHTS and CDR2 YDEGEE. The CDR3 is CASSVGVALNTEAFF. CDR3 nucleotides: TGTGCCAGCAGCGTGGGGGTTGCTCTGAACACTGAAGCTTTCTTT.

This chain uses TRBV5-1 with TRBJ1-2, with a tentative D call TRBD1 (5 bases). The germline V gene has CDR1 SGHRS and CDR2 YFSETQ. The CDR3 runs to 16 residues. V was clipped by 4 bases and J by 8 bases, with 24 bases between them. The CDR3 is CASSGAGGGPSEGYTF. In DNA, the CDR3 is TGCGCCAGCAGCGGGGCCGGTGGAGGCCCTTCCGAGGGCTACACCTTC.

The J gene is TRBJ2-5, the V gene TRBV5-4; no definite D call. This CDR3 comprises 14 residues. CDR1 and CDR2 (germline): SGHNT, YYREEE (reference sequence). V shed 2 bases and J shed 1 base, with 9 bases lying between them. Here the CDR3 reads CASSFFGFQETQYF. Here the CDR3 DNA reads TGTGCCAGCAGCTTTTTCGGTTTCCAAGAGACCCAGTACTTC.

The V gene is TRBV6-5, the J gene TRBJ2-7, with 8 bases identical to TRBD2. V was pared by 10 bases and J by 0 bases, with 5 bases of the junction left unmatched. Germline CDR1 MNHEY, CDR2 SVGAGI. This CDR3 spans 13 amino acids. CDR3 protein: CATAGAYSYEQYF. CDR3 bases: TGTGCCACAGCGGGGGCGTACTCCTACGAGCAGTACTTC.

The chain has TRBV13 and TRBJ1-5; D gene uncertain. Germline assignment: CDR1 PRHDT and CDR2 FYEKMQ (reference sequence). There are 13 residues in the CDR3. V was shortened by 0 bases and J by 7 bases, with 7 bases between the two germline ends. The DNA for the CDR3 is TGTGCCAGCAGCTTAGGGTCGGGACAGCCCCAGCATTTT. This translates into CASSLGSGQPQHF.

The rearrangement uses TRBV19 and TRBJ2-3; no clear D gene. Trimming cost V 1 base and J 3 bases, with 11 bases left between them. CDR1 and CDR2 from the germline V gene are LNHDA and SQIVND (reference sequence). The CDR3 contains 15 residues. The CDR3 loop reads CASSIGARLTDTQYF. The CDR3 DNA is TGTGCCAGTAGTATAGGGGCTAGGTTGACAGATACGCAGTATTTT. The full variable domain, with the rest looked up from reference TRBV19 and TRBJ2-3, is DGGITQSPKYLFRKEGQNVTLSCEQNLNHDAMYWYRQDPGQGLRLIYYSQIVNDFQKGDIAEGYSVSREKKESFPLTVTSAQKNPTAFYLCASSIGARLTDTQYFGPGTRLTVL.

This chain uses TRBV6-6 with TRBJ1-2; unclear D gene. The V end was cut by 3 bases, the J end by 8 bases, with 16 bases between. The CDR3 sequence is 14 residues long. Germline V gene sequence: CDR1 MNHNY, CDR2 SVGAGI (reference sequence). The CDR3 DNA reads TGTGCCAGCAGTTATTATTCTCTGAATGAGGGCTACACCTTC. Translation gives CASSYYSLNEGYTF.

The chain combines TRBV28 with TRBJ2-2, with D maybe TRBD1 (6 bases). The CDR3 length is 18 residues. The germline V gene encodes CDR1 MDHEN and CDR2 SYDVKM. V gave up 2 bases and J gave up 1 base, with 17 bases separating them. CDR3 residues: CASSLIGRGDLNTGELFF. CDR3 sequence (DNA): TGTGCCAGCAGTTTAATTGGCAGGGGTGACTTGAACACCGGGGAGCTGTTTTTT. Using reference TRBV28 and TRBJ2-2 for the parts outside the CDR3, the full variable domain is DVKVTQSSRYLVKRTGEKVFLECVQDMDHENMFWYRQDPGLGLRLIYFSYDVKMKEKGDIPEGYSVSREKKERFSLILESASTNQTSMYLCASSLIGRGDLNTGELFFGEGSRLTVL.

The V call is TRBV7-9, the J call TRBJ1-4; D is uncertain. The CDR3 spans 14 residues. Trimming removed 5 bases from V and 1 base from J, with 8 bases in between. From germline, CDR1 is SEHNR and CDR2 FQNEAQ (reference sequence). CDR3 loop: CASSQAGTNEKLFF. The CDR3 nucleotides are TGTGCCAGCAGCCAAGCGGGAACTAATGAAAAACTGTTTTTT.

Here the CDR3 reads CASHWGNGEAFF. The CDR3 nucleotides read TGTGCCAGTCATTGGGGTAACGGTGAAGCTTTCTTT. The chain has TRBV16 and TRBJ1-1, with D unclear. Germline V gene sequence: CDR1 KGHSY, CDR2 FQNENV. Between the trimmed V and J ends, which lost 9 bases and 7 bases, there was a span of 15 bases. The CDR3 covers 12 residues.

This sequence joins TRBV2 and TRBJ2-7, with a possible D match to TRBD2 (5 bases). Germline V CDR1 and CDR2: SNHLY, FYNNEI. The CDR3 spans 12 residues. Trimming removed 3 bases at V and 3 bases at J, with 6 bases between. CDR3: CASSEDFYEQYV. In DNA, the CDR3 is TGTGCCAGCAGTGAGGACTTCTACGAGCAGTACGTC.

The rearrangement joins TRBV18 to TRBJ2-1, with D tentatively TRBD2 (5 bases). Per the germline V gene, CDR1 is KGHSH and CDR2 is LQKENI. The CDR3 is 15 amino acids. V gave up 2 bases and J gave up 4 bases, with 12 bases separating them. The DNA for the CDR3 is TGTGCCAGCTCACCAATTTGGACGGGATACAATGAGCAGTTCTTC. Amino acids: CASSPIWTGYNEQFF.

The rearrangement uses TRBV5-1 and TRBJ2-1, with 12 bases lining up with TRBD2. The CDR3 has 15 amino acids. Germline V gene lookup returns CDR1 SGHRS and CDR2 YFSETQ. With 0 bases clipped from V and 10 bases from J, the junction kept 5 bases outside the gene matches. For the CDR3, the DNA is TGCGCCAGCAGCTTGGGACTAGCGGGGGTCAACGAGCAGTTCTTC. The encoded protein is CASSLGLAGVNEQFF.

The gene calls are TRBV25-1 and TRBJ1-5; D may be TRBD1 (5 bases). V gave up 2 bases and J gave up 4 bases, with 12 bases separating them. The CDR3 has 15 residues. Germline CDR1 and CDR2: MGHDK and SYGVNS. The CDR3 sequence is CASSEAGTGNQPQHF. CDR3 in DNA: TGTGCCAGCAGTGAAGCCGGGACGGGTAATCAGCCCCAGCATTTT. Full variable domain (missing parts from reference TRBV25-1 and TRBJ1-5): EADIYQTPRYLVIGTGKKITLECSQTMGHDKMYWYQQDPGMELHLIHYSYGVNSTEKGDLSSESTVSRIRTEHFPLTLESARPSHTSQYLCASSEAGTGNQPQHFGDGTRLSIL.

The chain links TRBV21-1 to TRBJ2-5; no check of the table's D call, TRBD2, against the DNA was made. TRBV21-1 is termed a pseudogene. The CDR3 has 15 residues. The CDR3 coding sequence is TGTGCCAGCAGCAAAGGGACTAGCGGGATAGAGACCCAGTACTTC. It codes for CASSKGTSGIETQYF.

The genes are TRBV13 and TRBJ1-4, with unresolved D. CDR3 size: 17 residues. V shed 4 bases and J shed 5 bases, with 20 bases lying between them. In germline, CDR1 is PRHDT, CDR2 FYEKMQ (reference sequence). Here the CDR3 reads CASSSRSIVSLNEKLFF. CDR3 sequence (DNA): TGTGCCAGCAGCTCGAGATCGATAGTGAGCCTAAATGAAAAACTGTTTTTT. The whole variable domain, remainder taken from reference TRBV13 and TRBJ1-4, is AAGVIQSPRHLIKEKRETATLKCYPIPRHDTVYWYQQGPGQDPQFLISFYEKMQSDKGSIPDRFSAQQFSDYHSELNMSSLELGDSALYFCASSSRSIVSLNEKLFFGSGTQLSVL.

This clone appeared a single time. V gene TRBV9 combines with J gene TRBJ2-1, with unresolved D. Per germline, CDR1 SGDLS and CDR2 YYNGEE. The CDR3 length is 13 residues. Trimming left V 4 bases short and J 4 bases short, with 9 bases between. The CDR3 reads CASSTRDYNEQFF. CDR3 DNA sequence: TGTGCCAGCAGCACCCGTGATTACAATGAGCAGTTCTTC.

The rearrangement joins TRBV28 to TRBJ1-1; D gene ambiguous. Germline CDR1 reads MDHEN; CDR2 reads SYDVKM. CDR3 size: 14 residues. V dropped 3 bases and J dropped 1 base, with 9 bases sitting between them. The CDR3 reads CASSFRRENTEAFF. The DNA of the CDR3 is TGTGCCAGCAGTTTTCGGAGGGAGAACACTGAAGCTTTCTTT.

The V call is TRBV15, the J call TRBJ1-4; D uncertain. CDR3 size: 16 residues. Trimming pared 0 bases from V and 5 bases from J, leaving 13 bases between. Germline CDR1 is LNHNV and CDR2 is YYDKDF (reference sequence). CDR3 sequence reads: CATSRDLAQENEKLFF. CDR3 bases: TGTGCCACCAGCAGAGATCTGGCGCAGGAAAATGAAAAACTGTTTTTT.

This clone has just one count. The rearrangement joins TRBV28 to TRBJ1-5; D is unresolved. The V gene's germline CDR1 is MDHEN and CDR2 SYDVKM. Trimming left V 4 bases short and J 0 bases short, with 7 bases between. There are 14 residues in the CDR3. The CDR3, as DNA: TGTGCCAGCAGTTCCCACTATAGCAATCAGCCCCAGCATTTT. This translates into CASSSHYSNQPQHF.

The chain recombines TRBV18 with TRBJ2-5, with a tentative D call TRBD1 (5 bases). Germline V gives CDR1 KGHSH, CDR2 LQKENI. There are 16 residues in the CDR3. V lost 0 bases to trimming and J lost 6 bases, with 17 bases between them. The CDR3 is CASSPPNRVLGQTQYF. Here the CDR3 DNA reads TGTGCCAGCTCACCACCGAACCGGGTCTTGGGGCAGACCCAGTACTTC.

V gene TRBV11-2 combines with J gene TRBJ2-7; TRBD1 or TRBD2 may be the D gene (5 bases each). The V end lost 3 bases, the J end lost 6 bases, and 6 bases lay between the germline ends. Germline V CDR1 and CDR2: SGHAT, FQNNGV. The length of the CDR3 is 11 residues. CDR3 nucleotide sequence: TGTGCCAGCAGCTTGAGGGGCGAGCAGTACTTC. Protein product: CASSLRGEQYF.

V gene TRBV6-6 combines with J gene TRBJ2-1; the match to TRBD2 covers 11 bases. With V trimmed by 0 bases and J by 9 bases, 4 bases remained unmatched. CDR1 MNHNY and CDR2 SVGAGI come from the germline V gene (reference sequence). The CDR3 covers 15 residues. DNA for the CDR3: TGTGCCAGCAGTTACTCGGGGACTAGCGGCAGTGAGCAGTTCTTC. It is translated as CASSYSGTSGSEQFF.

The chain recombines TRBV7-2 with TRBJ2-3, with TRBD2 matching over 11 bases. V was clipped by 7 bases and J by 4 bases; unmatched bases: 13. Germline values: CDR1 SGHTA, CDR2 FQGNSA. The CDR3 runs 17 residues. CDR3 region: CASTIAGGPTKSDTQYF. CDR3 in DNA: TGTGCCAGCACCATAGCGGGAGGGCCCACTAAGTCAGATACGCAGTATTTT.